The entry below describes one T cell receptor (beta chain). Using unique molecular identifiers, the investigators prepared the TCRbeta library. TCRdb re-analysed the PCR reads in MiXCR, keeping a single row per CDR3 protein. Among 350,000 to 500,000 distinct CDR3 sequences listed, over 40% were seen once. The sample belongs to a study of T-cell reconstitution after alpha-beta-depleted transplantation in children. The CDR3 is 16 residues long. Germline trimming cut 5 bases from V and 4 bases from J; bases unmatched to any gene: 3. Material: PBMCs, obtained before TCRalphabeta/CD19-depleted stem cell transplant. The V and J genes are TRBV12-3 or TRBV12-4 and TRBJ2-3; the match to TRBD2 covers 16 bases. The receptor's source is a girl between 2 and 10 years old with aplastic anemia, due to receive a stem cell transplant. In nucleotides, the CDR3 is TGTGCCAGCAGTGCCGGGACTAGCGGGGGGGCAGATACGCAGTATTTT. It codes for CASSAGTSGGADTQYF.